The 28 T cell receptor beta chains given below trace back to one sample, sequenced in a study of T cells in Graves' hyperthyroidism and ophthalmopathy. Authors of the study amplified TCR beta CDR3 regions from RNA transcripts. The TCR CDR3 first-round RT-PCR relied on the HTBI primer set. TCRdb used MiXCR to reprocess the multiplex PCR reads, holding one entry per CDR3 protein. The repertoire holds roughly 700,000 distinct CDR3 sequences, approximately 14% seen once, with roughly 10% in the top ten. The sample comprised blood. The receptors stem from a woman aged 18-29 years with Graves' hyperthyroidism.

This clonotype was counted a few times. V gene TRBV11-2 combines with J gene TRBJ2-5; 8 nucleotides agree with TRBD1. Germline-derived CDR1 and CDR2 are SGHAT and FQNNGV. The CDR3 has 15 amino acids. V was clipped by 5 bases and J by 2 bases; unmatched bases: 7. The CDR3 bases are TGTGCCAGCAGCATTTATCGGACAGGGCAAGAGACCCAGTACTTC. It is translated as CASSIYRTGQETQYF. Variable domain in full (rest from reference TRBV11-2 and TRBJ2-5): EAGVAQSPRYKIIEKRQSVAFWCNPISGHATLYWYQQILGQGPKLLIQFQNNGVVDDSQLPKDRFSAERLKGVDSTLKIQPAKLEDSAVYLCASSIYRTGQETQYFGPGTRLLVL.

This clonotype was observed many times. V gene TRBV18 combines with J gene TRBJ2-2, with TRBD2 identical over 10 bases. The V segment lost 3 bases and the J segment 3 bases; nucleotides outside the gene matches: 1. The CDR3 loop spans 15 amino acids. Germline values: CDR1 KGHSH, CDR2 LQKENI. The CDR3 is CASSPLAGDTGELFF. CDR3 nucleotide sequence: TGTGCCAGCTCACCGCTAGCGGGAGACACCGGGGAGCTGTTTTTT.

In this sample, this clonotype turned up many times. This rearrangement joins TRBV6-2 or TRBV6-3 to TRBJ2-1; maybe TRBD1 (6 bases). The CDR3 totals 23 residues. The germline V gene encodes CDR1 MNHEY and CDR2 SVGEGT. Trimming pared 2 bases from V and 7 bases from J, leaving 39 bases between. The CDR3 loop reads CASSYATTRYTVISGQSGNEQFF. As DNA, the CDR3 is TGTGCCAGCAGTTACGCCACTACCCGCTATACTGTTATCTCGGGACAATCGGGTAATGAGCAGTTCTTC.

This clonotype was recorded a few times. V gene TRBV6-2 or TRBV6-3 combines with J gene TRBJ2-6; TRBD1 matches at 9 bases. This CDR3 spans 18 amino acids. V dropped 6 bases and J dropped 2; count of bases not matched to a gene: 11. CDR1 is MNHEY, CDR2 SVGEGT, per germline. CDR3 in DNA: TGTGCCAGCAGCCTACGGGGGACAGGGTCACCTGGGGCCAACGTCCTGACTTTC. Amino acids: CASSLRGTGSPGANVLTF.

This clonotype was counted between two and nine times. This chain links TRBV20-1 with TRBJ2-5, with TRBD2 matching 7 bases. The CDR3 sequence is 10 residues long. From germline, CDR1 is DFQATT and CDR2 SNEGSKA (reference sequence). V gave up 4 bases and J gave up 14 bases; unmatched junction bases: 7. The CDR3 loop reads CSATDGGNYF. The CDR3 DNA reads TGCAGTGCTACAGACGGGGGGAACTACTTC.

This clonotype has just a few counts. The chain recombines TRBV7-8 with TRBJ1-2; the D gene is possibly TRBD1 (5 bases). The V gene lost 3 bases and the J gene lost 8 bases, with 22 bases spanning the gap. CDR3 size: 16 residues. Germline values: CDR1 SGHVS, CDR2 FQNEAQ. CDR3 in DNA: TGTGCCAGCAGCTTCATGACCAGCAGGGATCCTAAGGGCTACACCTTC. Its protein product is CASSFMTSRDPKGYTF. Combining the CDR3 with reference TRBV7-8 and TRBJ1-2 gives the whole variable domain GAGVSQSPRYKVAKRGQDVALRCDPISGHVSLFWYQQALGQGPEFLTYFQNEAQLDKSGLPSDRFFAERPEGSVSTLKIQRTQQEDSAVYLCASSFMTSRDPKGYTFGSGTRLTVV.

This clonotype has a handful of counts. CDR3 amino acids: CSARTGTDTQYF. The CDR3 region has the DNA TGCAGCGCCCGGACAGGCACAGATACGCAGTATTTT. J is TRBJ2-3 and V is TRBV29-1; weak D call: TRBD1 (6 bases). The germline V gene encodes CDR1 SQVTM and CDR2 ANQGSEA. This CDR3 has 12 amino acids. The V end was cut by 7 bases, the J end by 1 base, with 9 bases between.

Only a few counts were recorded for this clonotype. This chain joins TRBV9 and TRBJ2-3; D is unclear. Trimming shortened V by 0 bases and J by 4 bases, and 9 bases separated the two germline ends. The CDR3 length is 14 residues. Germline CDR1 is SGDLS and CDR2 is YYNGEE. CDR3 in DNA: TGTGCCAGCAGCGTAGATGGTAGAGCAGATACGCAGTATTTT. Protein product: CASSVDGRADTQYF. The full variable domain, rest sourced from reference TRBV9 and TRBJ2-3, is DSGVTQTPKHLITATGQRVTLRCSPRSGDLSVYWYQQSLDQGLQFLIQYYNGEERAKGNILERFSAQQFPDLHSELNLSSLELGDSALYFCASSVDGRADTQYFGPGTRLTVL.

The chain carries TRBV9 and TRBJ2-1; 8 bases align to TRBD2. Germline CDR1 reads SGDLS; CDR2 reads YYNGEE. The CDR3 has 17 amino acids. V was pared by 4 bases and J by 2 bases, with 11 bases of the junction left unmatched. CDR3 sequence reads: CASSPTGREGPYNEQFF. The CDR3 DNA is TGTGCCAGCAGCCCTACGGGACGGGAGGGCCCCTACAATGAGCAGTTCTTC. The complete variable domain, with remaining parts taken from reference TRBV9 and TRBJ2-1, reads DSGVTQTPKHLITATGQRVTLRCSPRSGDLSVYWYQQSLDQGLQFLIQYYNGEERAKGNILERFSAQQFPDLHSELNLSSLELGDSALYFCASSPTGREGPYNEQFFGPGTRLTVL.

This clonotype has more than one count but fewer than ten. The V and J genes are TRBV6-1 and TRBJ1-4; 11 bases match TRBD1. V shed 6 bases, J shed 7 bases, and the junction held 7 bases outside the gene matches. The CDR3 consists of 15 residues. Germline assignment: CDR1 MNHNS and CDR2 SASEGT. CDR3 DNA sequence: TGTGCCAGCAGACCTCCCGGGACAGGGGGTGAAAAACTGTTTTTT. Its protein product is CASRPPGTGGEKLFF.

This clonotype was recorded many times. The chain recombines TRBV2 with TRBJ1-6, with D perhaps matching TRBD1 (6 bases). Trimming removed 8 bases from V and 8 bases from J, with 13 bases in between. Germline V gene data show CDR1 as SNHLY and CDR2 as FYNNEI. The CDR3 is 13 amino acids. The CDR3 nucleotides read TGTGCCAGCGCGGGACACTGGGATTCACCCCTCCACTTT. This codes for CASAGHWDSPLHF.

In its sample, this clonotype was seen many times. CDR3 DNA: TGTGCCAGCAGTTTAGTAGCTAGCGGGACCGGGGAGCTGTTTTTT. Translated: CASSLVASGTGELFF. The chain has TRBV12-3 or TRBV12-4 and TRBJ2-2, with TRBD2 identical over 8 bases. V lost 1 base to trimming and J lost 5 bases; unmatched junction nucleotides: 3. CDR3 size: 15 residues.

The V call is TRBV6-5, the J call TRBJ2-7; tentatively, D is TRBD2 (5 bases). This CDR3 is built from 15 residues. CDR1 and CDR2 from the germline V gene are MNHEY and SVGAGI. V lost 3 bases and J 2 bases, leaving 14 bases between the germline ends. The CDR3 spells CASSYSTSGTYEQYF. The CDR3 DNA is TGTGCCAGCAGTTATTCCACATCGGGAACCTACGAGCAGTACTTC.

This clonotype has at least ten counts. The CDR3 DNA sequence: TGTGCCTGGAATACGGGACAGGGATTTAATGAGCAGTTCTTC. As protein: CAWNTGQGFNEQFF. V usage is TRBV30 and J usage is TRBJ2-1; the match to TRBD1 covers 9 bases. This CDR3 has 14 amino acids. The junction had 8 bases not matched to a gene; V was cut back by 4 bases and J by 7 bases. CDR1 is GTSNPN and CDR2 is SVGIG in the germline V gene (reference sequence).

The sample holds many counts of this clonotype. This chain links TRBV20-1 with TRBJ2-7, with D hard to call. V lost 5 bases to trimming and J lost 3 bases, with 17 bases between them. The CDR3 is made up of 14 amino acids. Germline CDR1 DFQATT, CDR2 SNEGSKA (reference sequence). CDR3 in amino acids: CSAPWSLSHYEQYF. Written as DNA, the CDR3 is TGCAGTGCTCCATGGTCGCTGTCGCACTACGAGCAGTACTTC.

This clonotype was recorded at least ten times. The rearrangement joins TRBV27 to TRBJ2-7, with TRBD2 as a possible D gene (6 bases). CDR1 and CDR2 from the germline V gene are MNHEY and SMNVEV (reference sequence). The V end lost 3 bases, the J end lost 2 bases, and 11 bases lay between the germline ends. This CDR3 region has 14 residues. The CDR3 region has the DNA TGTGCCAGCAGTTTTGGGACTTTCACCTACGAGCAGTACTTC. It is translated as CASSFGTFTYEQYF.

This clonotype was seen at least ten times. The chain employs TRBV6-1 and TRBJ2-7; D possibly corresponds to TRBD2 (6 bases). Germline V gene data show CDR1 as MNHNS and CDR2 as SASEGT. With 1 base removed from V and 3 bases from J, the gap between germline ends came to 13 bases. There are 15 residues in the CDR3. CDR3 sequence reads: CASSEEGGENYEQYF. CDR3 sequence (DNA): TGTGCCAGCAGTGAAGAAGGAGGGGAAAACTACGAGCAGTACTTC.

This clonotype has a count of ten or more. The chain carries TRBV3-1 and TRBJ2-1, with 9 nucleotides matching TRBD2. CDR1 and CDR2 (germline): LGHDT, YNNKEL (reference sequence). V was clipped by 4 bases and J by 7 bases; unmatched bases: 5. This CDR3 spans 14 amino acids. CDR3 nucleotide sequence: TGTGCCAGCAGCCCTCGACTAGCGGAGAATGAGCAGTTCTTC. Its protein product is CASSPRLAENEQFF.

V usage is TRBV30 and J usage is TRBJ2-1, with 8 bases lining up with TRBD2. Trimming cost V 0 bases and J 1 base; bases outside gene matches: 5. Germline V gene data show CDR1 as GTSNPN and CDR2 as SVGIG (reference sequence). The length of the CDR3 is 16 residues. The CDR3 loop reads CAWSVRSGRSYNEQFF. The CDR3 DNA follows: TGTGCCTGGAGTGTACGCAGCGGGAGATCCTACAATGAGCAGTTCTTC.

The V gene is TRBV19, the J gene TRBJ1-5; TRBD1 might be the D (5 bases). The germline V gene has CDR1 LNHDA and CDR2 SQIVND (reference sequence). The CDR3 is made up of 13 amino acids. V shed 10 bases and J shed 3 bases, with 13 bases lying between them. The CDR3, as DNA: TGTGCCACCATGGGGGGGTTCAATCAGCCCCAGCATTTT. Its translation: CATMGGFNQPQHF. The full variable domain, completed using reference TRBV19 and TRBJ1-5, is DGGITQSPKYLFRKEGQNVTLSCEQNLNHDAMYWYRQDPGQGLRLIYYSQIVNDFQKGDIAEGYSVSREKKESFPLTVTSAQKNPTAFYLCATMGGFNQPQHFGDGTRLSIL.

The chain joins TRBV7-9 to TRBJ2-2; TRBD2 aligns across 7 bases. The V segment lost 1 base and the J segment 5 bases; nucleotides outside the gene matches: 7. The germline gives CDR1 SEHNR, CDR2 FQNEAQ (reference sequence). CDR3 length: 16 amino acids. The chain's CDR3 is CASSLVGGRLTGELFF. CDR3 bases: TGTGCCAGCAGCTTAGTTGGCGGGAGATTGACCGGGGAGCTGTTTTTT.

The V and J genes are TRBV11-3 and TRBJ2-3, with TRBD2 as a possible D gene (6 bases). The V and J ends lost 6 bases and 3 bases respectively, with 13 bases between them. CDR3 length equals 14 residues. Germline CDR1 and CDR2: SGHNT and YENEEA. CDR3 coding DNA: TGTGCCAGCAGTTCCAGCCGGGGGACAGATACGCAGTATTTT. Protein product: CASSSSRGTDTQYF. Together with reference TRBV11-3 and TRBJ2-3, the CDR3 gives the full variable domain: EAGVVQSPRYKIIEKKQPVAFWCNPISGHNTLYWYLQNLGQGPELLIRYENEEAVDDSQLPKDRFSAERLKGVDSTLKIQPAELGDSAVYLCASSSSRGTDTQYFGPGTRLTVL.

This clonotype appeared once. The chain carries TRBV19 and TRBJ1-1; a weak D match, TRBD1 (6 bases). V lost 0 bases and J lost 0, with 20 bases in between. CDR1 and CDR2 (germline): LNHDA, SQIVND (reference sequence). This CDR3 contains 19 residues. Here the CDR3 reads CASSIDLGHTTPMNTEAFF. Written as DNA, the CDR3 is TGTGCCAGTAGTATAGATCTGGGACACACAACCCCTATGAACACTGAAGCTTTCTTT.

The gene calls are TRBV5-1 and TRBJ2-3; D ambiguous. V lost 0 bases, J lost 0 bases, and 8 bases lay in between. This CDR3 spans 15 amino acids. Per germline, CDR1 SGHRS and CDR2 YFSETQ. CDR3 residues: CASSLALASTDTQYF. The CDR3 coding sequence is TGCGCCAGCAGCTTGGCCCTGGCTAGCACAGATACGCAGTATTTT.

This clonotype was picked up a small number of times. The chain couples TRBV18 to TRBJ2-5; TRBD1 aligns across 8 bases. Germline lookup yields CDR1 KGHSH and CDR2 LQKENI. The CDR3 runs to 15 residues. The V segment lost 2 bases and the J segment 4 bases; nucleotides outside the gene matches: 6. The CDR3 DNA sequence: TGTGCCAGCTCACCATGGCAGGGGGCAGGAGAGACCCAGTACTTC. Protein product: CASSPWQGAGETQYF.

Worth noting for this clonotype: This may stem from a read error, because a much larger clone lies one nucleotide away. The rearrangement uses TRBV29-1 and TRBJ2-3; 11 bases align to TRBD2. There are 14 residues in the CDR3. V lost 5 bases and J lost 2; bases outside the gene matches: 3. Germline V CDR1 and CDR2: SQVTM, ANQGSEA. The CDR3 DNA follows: TGCAGCGTTCCGACTAGCGGGACCACAGATACGCAGTATTTT. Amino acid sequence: CSVPTSGTTDTQYF.

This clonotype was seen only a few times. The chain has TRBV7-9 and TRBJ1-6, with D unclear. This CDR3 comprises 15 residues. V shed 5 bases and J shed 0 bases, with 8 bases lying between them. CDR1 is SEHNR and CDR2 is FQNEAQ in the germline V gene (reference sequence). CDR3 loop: CASSPSSSYNSPLHF. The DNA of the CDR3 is TGTGCCAGCAGCCCATCAAGCTCCTATAATTCACCCCTCCACTTT.

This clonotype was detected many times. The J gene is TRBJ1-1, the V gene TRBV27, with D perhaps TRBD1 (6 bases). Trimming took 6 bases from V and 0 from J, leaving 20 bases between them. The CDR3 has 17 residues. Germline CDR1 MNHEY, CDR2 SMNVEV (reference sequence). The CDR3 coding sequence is TGTGCCAGCAGACCCGACCGACAGGATCCAATGAACACTGAAGCTTTCTTT. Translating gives CASRPDRQDPMNTEAFF.